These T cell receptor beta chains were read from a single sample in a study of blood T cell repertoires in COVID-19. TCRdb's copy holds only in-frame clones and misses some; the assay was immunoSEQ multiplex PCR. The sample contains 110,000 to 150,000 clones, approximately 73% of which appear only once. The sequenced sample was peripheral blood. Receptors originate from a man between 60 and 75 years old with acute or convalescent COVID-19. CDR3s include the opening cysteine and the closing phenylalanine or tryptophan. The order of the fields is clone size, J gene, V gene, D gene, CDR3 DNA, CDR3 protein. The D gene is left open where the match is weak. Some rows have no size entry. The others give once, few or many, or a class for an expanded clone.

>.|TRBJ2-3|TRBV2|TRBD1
TGTGCCAGCAGGGGGGACAGGGGAGGAGATACGCAGTATTTT
CASRGDRGGDTQYF
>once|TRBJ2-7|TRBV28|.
TGTGCCAGCAGCCCAGGGTACGAGCAGTACTTC
CASSPGYEQYF
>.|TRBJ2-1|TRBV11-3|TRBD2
TGTGCCAGCAGCTTAGGACTAGCGTCCAATGAGCAGTTCTTC
CASSLGLASNEQFF
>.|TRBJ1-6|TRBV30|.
TGTGCCTGGAGTCTACGGTTCAATTCACCCCTCCACTTT
CAWSLRFNSPLHF
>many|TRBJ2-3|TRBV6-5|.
TGTGCCAGCAGTTATACGGTTGCAGATACGCAGTATTTT
CASSYTVADTQYF
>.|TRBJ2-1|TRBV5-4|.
TGTGCCAGCAGCCCCGGGGTGGCGGGGAGCTCCTACAATGAGCAGTTCTTC
CASSPGVAGSSYNEQFF
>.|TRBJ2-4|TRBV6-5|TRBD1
TGTGCCAGCAGGCCCAGGACAGGGGATGGGAACATTCAGTACTTC
CASRPRTGDGNIQYF
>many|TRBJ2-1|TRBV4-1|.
TGCGCCAGCAGCCCCATACGGGACAATGAGCAGTTCTTC
CASSPIRDNEQFF
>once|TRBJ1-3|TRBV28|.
TGTGCCAGCAGTCCCCCGCTCCTGAGCTCTGGAAACACCATATATTTT
CASSPPLLSSGNTIYF
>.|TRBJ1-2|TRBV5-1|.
TGCGCCAGCAGCTTTGAGGTTTCGGGACTCTATGGCTACACCTTC
CASSFEVSGLYGYTF
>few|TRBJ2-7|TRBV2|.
TGTGCCAGCAGTGACAGACTTTCAAACTACGGCGAGCAGTACTTC
CASSDRLSNYGEQYF
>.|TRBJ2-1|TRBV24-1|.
TGTGCCACCAGTGATCCTAGGCTCAATGAGCAGTTCTTC
CATSDPRLNEQFF
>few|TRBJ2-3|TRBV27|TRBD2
TGTGCCAGCAACAAACTAGCGGGGGTGACAGATACGCAGTATTTT
CASNKLAGVTDTQYF
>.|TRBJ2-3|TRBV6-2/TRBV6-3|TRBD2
TGTGCCAGCAGTTACAGCGAGCGGGACGAGGGTGGAAATACGCAGTATTTT
CASSYSERDEGGNTQYF
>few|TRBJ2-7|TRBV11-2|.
TGTGCCAGCAGCTTTTACAGGAGCTACGAGCAGTACTTC
CASSFYRSYEQYF
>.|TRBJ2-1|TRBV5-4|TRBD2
TGTGCCAGCAGCCGGACTAGCGGGAGTAAAGGCTCCTACAATGAGCAGTTCTTC
CASSRTSGSKGSYNEQFF
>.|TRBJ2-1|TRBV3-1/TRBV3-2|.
TGTGCCAGCAGTCTTACCCCGGGGGCCTACAATGAGCAGTTCTTC
CASSLTPGAYNEQFF
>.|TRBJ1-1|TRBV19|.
TGTGCCAGTAGTCAATCACCACTCCTCTTCTTGAACACTGAAGCTTTCTTT
CASSQSPLLFLNTEAFF
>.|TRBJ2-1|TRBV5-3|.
TGTGCCAGAAGCTTGTGTTACAATGGTGTCAACAATGAGCAGTTCTTC
CARSLCYNGVNNEQFF
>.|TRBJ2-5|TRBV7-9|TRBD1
TGTGCCAGCAGCATGGGACAGGGGAATCAAGAGACCCAGTACTTC
CASSMGQGNQETQYF
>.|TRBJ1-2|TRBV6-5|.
TGTGCCAGCAGTTTCGACAGGAGCTATGGCTACACCTTC
CASSFDRSYGYTF
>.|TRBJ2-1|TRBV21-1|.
TGTGCCAGCTCGGTGGCTAGCGAGAGACAATCCTCCTACAATGAGCAGTTCTTC
CASSVASERQSSYNEQFF
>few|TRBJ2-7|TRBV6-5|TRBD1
TGTGCCAGCACGGGACAGGGTAAGGGTAACGAGCAGTACTTC
CASTGQGKGNEQYF
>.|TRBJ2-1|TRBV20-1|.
TGCAGTGCTAGGACTTACAATGAGCAGTTCTTC
CSARTYNEQFF
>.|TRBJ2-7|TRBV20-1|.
TGCAGTGCTAGTCCCCTTAGTCTTTCCTACGAGCAGTACTTC
CSASPLSLSYEQYF
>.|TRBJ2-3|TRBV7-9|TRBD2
TGTGCCAGCAGCTCCACCCTCGGTGGACTAGCGGGCTACACAGATACGCAGTATTTT
CASSSTLGGLAGYTDTQYF
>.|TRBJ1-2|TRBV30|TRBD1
TGTGCCTGGAGTTTACAGGGGGCCGGCTACACCTTC
CAWSLQGAGYTF
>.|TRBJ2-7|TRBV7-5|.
TGTGTCAGAAGCCCCCAGTTGGTTTCAGGCTGGTACGAGCAGTACTTC
CVRSPQLVSGWYEQYF
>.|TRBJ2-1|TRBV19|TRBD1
TGTGCCAGTAGTGCGGGACAGGGGCGTGGGAATGAGCAGTTCTTC
CASSAGQGRGNEQFF
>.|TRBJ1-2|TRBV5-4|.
TGTGCCAGCAGCTTCGCTCTGGTTGACTTTGGCTACACCTTC
CASSFALVDFGYTF
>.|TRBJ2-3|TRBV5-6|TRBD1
TGTGCCAGCAGCGACACCAGAGACAGGGGGCGGACAGATACGCAGTATTTT
CASSDTRDRGRTDTQYF
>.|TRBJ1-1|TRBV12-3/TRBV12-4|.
TGTGCCAGCAGTCGGCAGGACACTGAAGCTTTCTTT
CASSRQDTEAFF
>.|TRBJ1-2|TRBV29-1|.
TGCAGCGTTGAAGGAACATGGCCTGAAGCTAACTATGGCTACACCTTC
CSVEGTWPEANYGYTF
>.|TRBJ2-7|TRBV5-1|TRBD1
TGCGCCAGCAGCTTGGGTTCGGGACAGGGTAACTACGAGCAGTACTTC
CASSLGSGQGNYEQYF
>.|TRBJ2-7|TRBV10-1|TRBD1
TGCGCCAGCAGTGACAGGACAGGGGGCCGGTACGAGCAGTACTTC
CASSDRTGGRYEQYF